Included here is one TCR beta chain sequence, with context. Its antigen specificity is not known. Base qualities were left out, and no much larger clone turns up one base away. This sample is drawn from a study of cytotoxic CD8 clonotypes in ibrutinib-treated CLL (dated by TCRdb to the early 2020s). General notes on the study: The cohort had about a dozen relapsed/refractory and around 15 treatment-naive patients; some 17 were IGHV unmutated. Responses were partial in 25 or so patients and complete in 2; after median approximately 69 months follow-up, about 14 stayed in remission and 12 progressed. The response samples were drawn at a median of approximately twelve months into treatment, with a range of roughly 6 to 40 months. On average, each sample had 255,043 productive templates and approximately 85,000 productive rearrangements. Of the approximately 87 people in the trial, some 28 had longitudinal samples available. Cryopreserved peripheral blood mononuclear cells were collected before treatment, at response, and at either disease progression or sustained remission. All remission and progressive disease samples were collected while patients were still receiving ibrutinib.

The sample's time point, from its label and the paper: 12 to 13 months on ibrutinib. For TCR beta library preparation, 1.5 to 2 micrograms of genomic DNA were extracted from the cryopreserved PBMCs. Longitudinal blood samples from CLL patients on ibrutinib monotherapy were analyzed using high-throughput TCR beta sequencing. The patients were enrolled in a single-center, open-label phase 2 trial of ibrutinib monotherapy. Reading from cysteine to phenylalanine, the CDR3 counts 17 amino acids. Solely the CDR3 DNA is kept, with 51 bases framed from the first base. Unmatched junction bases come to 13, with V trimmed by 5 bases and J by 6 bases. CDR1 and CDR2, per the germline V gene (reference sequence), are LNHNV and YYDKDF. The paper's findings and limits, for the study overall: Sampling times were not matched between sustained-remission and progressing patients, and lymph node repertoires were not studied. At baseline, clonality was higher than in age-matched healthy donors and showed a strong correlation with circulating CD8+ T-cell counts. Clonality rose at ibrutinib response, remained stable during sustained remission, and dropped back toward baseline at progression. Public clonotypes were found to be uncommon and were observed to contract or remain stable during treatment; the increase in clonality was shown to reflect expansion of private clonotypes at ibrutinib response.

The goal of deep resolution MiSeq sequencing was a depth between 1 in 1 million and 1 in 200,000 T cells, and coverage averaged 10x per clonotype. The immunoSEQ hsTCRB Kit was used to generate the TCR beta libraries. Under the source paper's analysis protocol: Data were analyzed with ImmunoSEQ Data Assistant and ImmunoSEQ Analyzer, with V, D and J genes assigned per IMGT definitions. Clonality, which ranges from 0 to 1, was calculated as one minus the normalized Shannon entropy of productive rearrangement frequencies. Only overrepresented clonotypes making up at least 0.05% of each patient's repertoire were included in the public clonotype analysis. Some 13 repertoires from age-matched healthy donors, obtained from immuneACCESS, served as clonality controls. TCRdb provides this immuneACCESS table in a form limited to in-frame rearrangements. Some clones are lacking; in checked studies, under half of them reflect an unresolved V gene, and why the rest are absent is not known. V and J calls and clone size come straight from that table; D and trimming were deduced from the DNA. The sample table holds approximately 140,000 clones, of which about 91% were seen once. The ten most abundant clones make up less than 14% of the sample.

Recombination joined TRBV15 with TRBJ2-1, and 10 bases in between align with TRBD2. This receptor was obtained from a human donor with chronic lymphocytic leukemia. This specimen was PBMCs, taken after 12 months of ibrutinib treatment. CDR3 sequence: CATSPTASGRMSNEQFF. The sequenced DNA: TGTGCCACCAGCCCTACGGCTAGCGGGAGAATGAGCAATGAGCAGTTCTTC.